This TCR beta chain was sequenced in a study of cytomegalovirus exposure and HLA in healthy donors. Details on this clone: The antigen remains unidentified.

Whole-study findings and limits: Compared with the roughly 730-donor mean, an Asian-associated ancestry cluster reportedly had fewer N-insertions, according to a later analysis. The majority of TCR sequences were rare, yet some public TCRs appeared in many donors.

PCR used 60 Vbeta primers and 13 Jbeta primers. As processed by the authors: A follow-up analysis tallied 65 million to 80 million unique TCR beta chains, 9 million to 11 million shared. Some clones are missing from TCRdb's copy, which holds only in-frame ones; the method was immunoSEQ multiplex PCR. V, J and clone size are taken as reported in that table, and D and trimming were inferred from the DNA itself. This sample has about 130,000 clones, with 8.5% found just once. V was clipped by 4 bases and J by 4 bases; unmatched bases: 7. This CDR3 has 15 amino acids. In germline, CDR1 is SGHNT, CDR2 YYREEE (reference sequence).

This TCR derives from a man in his forties in good health and CMV-seronegative. The chain carries TRBV5-4 and TRBJ2-3; TRBD1 matches at 9 bases. The source material was PBMCs. The CDR3 coding sequence is TGTGCCAGCAGCCCGGGACAGGGAGCGGCAGATACGCAGTATTTT. This codes for CASSPGQGAADTQYF.